The TCR beta chain described here comes from a study of blood T cell repertoires in COVID-19 (dated by TCRdb to 2018 to 2021). Context from the whole study: The collaborator samples originated in the United States, Italy and Spain and spanned the acute and convalescent phases of COVID-19. The material from the prospective study consisted of cDNA or gDNA derived from T cells, B-cell-depleted T cells, or PBMCs. The dataset comprised deeply sampled blood TCRbeta repertoires from subjects exposed to, actively infected with, or recovered from COVID-19. The repertoires were made available in a free public database intended to serve as a resource for research on the immune response to SARS-CoV-2. Samples came from the ongoing ImmuneRACE study (first 160 participants) plus 1,254 subjects from 6 global collaborators. Sample metadata almost always included a de-identified subject ID, COVID-19 status, age in years and sex. Where available, HLA class I and class II types were obtained from metadata supplied by the sample provider rather than from assay-based typing.

As to this clone: No cognate antigen has been identified for it. Base qualities were left out, and no much larger clone turns up one base away.

The CDR3 starts with the cysteine, ends with the phenylalanine, and has 15 residues. Solely the CDR3 DNA is kept, with 45 bases framed from the first base. General conclusions and limits of the study: The quantity of clinical and demographic metadata differed by source and by participant and was supplied without curation.

Enrolling through a virtual design, the prospective study's participants ranged in age from about 18 to 100 years and lived across roughly 24 United States geographic areas. To assign participants to cohorts, the prospective study relied on clinical history that participants themselves reported in a screening survey and a study questionnaire. Recovered participants in ImmuneRACE Cohort 3 were defined as having two consecutive negative NP/OP PCR tests, clearance from a healthcare professional, or resolution of symptoms. Mobile phlebotomists in the prospective study collected whole blood, serum and a nasopharyngeal or oropharyngeal swab from every participant. Over a roughly 2-month period, participants in the prospective study had the option of providing additional blood draws and questionnaires. Before DNA extraction, blood samples from the prospective study were shipped at room temperature or frozen.

TCRbeta CDR3 regions were amplified from genomic DNA by means of the immunoSEQ Assay, a bias-controlled multiplex PCR. Per the authors' processing: The number of nucleated cells in each sample was estimated by amplification of reference gene primers within the assay. To quantify the absolute abundance of each unique TCRbeta CDR3 rearrangement, sequence reads were collapsed and filtered. For each sample, productive Simpson clonality was calculated by taking the square root of Simpson's diversity index across productive rearrangements. Here the immuneACCESS table is served through TCRdb, limited to in-frame sequences with V and J called. Missing clones are a known gap in these copies; in checked studies unresolved V genes cover under half, and the rest lacks a known reason. From that table come the V and J calls and clone size; the DNA was used to work out D and trimming. Present in this sample are 400,000 to 450,000 clones, 80% to 90% of which were seen just once. The ten largest make up approximately 1.2% of the sample.

The chain is assembled from TRBV21-1 and TRBJ2-2; the DNA was not used to check the table's D call, TRBD2. TRBV21-1 constitutes a pseudogene. The TCR was taken from a man aged 25-45 years who had recovered from COVID-19. The specimen sequenced was PBMCs or T cells enriched from blood (not recorded which). The CDR3 protein sequence reads: CASSKALEVTGELFF. Read as DNA, the sequence is TGTGCCAGCAGCAAAGCCCTAGAAGTCACCGGGGAGCTGTTTTTT.